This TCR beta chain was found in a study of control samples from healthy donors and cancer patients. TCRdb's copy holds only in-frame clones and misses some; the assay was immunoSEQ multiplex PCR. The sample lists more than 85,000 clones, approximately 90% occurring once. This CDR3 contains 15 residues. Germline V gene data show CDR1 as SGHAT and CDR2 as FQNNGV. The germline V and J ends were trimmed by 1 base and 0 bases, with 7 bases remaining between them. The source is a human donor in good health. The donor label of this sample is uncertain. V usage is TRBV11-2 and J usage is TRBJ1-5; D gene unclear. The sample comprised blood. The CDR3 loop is CASSLGSNSNQPQHF. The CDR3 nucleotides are TGTGCCAGCAGCTTAGGGAGCAATAGCAATCAGCCCCAGCATTTT. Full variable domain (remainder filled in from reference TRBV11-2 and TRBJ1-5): EAGVAQSPRYKIIEKRQSVAFWCNPISGHATLYWYQQILGQGPKLLIQFQNNGVVDDSQLPKDRFSAERLKGVDSTLKIQPAKLEDSAVYLCASSLGSNSNQPQHFGDGTRLSIL.